A single sample is the source of the 28 T cell receptor beta chains below, sequenced in a study of T cell responses to AZD1222 COVID-19 vaccine. The protocol was immunoSEQ multiplex PCR, while the TCRdb copy is restricted to in-frame clones and leaves out a portion. This sample has nearly 110,000 clones, with about 90% found just once. This sample comprised peripheral blood, obtained 28 days after the second AZD1222 dose. Receptors were obtained from an adult who received the AZD1222 COVID-19 vaccine.

The chain recombines TRBV5-1 with TRBJ2-7; a possible D gene is TRBD1 (5 bases). CDR3 length: 13 amino acids. V dropped 0 bases and J dropped 3 bases, with 7 bases sitting between them. The germline V gene encodes CDR1 SGHRS and CDR2 YFSETQ. This chain's CDR3 is CASSLATDYEQYF. The CDR3 DNA is TGCGCCAGCAGCTTGGCGACAGACTACGAGCAGTACTTC.

The V and J genes are TRBV19 and TRBJ1-1; no clear D. The CDR3 extends over 14 amino acids. V was pared by 7 bases and J by 1 base, with 13 bases between. Germline V lookup: CDR1 LNHDA, CDR2 SQIVND (reference sequence). The CDR3 coding sequence is TGTGCCAGTAAAAGGCCCTCAGAGAACACTGAAGCTTTCTTT. Translating gives CASKRPSENTEAFF.

This clone occurred once. The genes are TRBV5-6 and TRBJ2-2, with 10 bases identical to TRBD1. Germline V gene data show CDR1 as SGHDT and CDR2 as YYEEEE. CDR3 length equals 15 residues. J gave up 6 bases and V 2 bases, and 4 bases lay outside the gene matches. In DNA form, the CDR3 reads TGTGCCAGCAGCTTAGGGACAGGGGCGCCCGGGGAGCTGTTTTTT. It translates to CASSLGTGAPGELFF. Full variable domain (rest looked up from reference TRBV5-6 and TRBJ2-2): DAGVTQSPTHLIKTRGQQVTLRCSPKSGHDTVSWYQQALGQGPQFIFQYYEEEERQRGNFPDRFSGHQFPNYSSELNVNALLLGDSALYLCASSLGTGAPGELFFGEGSRLTVL.

The chain carries TRBV6-5 and TRBJ2-7, with D unclear. The CDR3 runs to 13 residues. V was clipped by 2 bases and J by 6 bases, with 11 bases between them. From germline, CDR1 is MNHEY and CDR2 SVGAGI. CDR3 nucleotides: TGTGCCAGCAGTTACGAGGTTTTGGGCGAGCAGTACTTC. This sequence encodes CASSYEVLGEQYF.

V is TRBV28 and J is TRBJ1-5; D might be TRBD1 (5 bases). Germline V gene lookup returns CDR1 MDHEN and CDR2 SYDVKM. The CDR3 extends over 14 amino acids. V lost 4 bases to trimming and J lost 7 bases, with 14 bases between them. DNA for the CDR3: TGTGCCAGCAGTTCCGGGACTCGCGCACAGCCCCAGCATTTT. Translating it yields CASSSGTRAQPQHF. The variable domain in full, completed from reference TRBV28 and TRBJ1-5, reads DVKVTQSSRYLVKRTGEKVFLECVQDMDHENMFWYRQDPGLGLRLIYFSYDVKMKEKGDIPEGYSVSREKKERFSLILESASTNQTSMYLCASSSGTRAQPQHFGDGTRLSIL.

This sequence joins TRBV19 and TRBJ2-1; 7 bases agree with TRBD1. The CDR3 sequence is 13 residues long. Germline V gene sequence: CDR1 LNHDA, CDR2 SQIVND (reference sequence). With V trimmed by 7 bases and J by 7 bases, 7 bases remained unmatched. DNA for the CDR3: TGTGCCAGTATGGGACAGCTGGGGAATGAGCAGTTCTTC. Amino acid sequence: CASMGQLGNEQFF.

The gene calls are TRBV19 and TRBJ1-5, with D possibly TRBD1 on 5 matching bases. The CDR3 consists of 16 residues. V lost 5 bases to trimming and J lost 3 bases, with 17 bases between them. Germline lookup yields CDR1 LNHDA and CDR2 SQIVND (reference sequence). The chain's CDR3 is CASSPGTDRNNQPQHF. Written as DNA, the CDR3 is TGTGCCAGTAGTCCCGGGACGGACCGCAACAATCAGCCCCAGCATTTT.

About this clone itself: A read error may produce the germline difference seen at one junction end. The chain carries TRBV11-2 and TRBJ1-2; D call uncertain. The germline gives CDR1 SGHAT, CDR2 FQNNGV. The CDR3 contains 15 residues. DNA for the CDR3: TGTGCCAGCACCTTAGTCCCGGACCGTCACTATGGCTACACCTTC. It is translated as CASTLVPDRHYGYTF.

Only one count was recorded for this clone. The V call is TRBV7-3, the J call TRBJ2-2; 8 bases fit TRBD1. This CDR3 has 15 residues. Germline V CDR1 and CDR2: SGHTA, FQGTGA. J lost 7 bases, V lost 5 bases, and 9 bases had no gene match. The CDR3 coding sequence is TGTGCCAGCAGCCGGGGGACAGGTCAAAGCGGGGAGCTGTTTTTT. This translates into CASSRGTGQSGELFF.

The genes are TRBV11-3 and TRBJ2-7, with 8 nucleotides matching TRBD1. V dropped 1 base and J dropped 5; count of bases not matched to a gene: 7. Germline CDR1 SGHNT, CDR2 YENEEA. This CDR3 comprises 15 residues. The CDR3 sequence: CASSLVGRGLNEQYF. CDR3 sequence (DNA): TGTGCCAGCAGCTTAGTCGGCAGGGGGCTAAACGAGCAGTACTTC.

This chain links TRBV21-1 with TRBJ1-6; the table's D call of TRBD1 was not tested on the DNA. TRBV21-1 is listed as a pseudogene. The CDR3 length is 17 residues. The CDR3 region is CASSCRPGTGGWSPLHF. For the CDR3, the DNA is TGTGCCAGCAGCTGCCGTCCTGGGACAGGGGGATGGTCACCCCTCCACTTT.

This chain joins TRBV18 and TRBJ1-6; 10 positions match TRBD1. The ends lost 6 bases at V and 7 bases at J; junction bases unmatched: 9. This CDR3 region has 16 residues. The V gene's germline CDR1 is KGHSH and CDR2 LQKENI. The CDR3 DNA follows: TGTGCCAGCTCTCGCGGACAGGGGGTTGACAATTCACCCCTCCACTTT. This sequence encodes CASSRGQGVDNSPLHF.

This chain uses TRBV4-1 with TRBJ2-3; 11 bases map to TRBD2. The CDR3 has 16 residues. With 5 bases clipped from V and 0 bases from J, the junction kept 4 bases outside the gene matches. Germline V gives CDR1 MGHRA, CDR2 YSYEKL. The chain's CDR3 is CASSFRLAGSTDTQYF. The CDR3 DNA is TGCGCCAGCAGCTTTAGACTAGCGGGAAGCACAGATACGCAGTATTTT.

V is TRBV27 and J is TRBJ1-5; D remains ambiguous. V dropped 5 bases and J dropped 6 bases, with 11 bases sitting between them. CDR3 length: 13 residues. The germline CDR1 and CDR2 sequences are MNHEY and SMNVEV (reference sequence). The CDR3 reads CASSLREGQPQHF. CDR3 DNA sequence: TGTGCCAGCAGTCTAAGGGAGGGTCAGCCCCAGCATTTT.

The chain links TRBV5-4 to TRBJ1-4, with a tentative D call TRBD1 (5 bases). The V gene's germline CDR1 is SGHNT and CDR2 YYREEE (reference sequence). With 4 bases removed from V and 8 bases from J, the gap between germline ends came to 12 bases. This CDR3 has 13 residues. CDR3 coding DNA: TGTGCCAGCAGCGTCGTCCGGGGGGAAAAACTGTTTTTT. As protein: CASSVVRGEKLFF.

The chain recombines TRBV3-1 (or the pseudogene TRBV3-2) with TRBJ1-5; D might be TRBD1 (6 bases). The germline gives CDR1 LGHDT, CDR2 YNNKEL (reference sequence). CDR3 size: 13 residues. Trimming pared 5 bases from V and 7 bases from J, leaving 12 bases between. The CDR3 DNA reads as TGTGCCAGCAGCAAATCAGGGGAGCAGCCCCAGCATTTT. Residues: CASSKSGEQPQHF.

The chain employs TRBV7-2 and TRBJ2-5; D not resolved. Germline loops: CDR1 SGHTA, CDR2 FQGNSA. Trimming left V 4 bases short and J 7 bases short, with 13 bases between. CDR3 length equals 13 residues. The CDR3 region has the DNA TGTGCCAGCAGCTCGGAAGGTTCTCGGACCCAGTACTTC. Protein: CASSSEGSRTQYF.

The gene calls are TRBV3-1 (or the pseudogene TRBV3-2) and TRBJ2-7; 7 bases are shared with TRBD2. The CDR3 spans 14 residues. Germline loops: CDR1 LGHDT, CDR2 YNNKEL (reference sequence). V gave up 7 bases and J gave up 1 base; unmatched junction bases: 7. The CDR3 nucleotides read TGTGCCAGCACCCAGGGAGGGTCGTCCTACGAGCAGTACTTC. It is translated as CASTQGGSSYEQYF.

V gene TRBV27 combines with J gene TRBJ2-7; D is unclear. V was shortened by 2 bases and J by 0 bases, with 11 bases between the two germline ends. Germline lookup yields CDR1 MNHEY and CDR2 SMNVEV (reference sequence). The CDR3 has 15 amino acids. CDR3 DNA sequence: TGTGCCAGCAGTTTAAGGTTTGAGATCTCCTACGAGCAGTACTTC. Amino acids: CASSLRFEISYEQYF.

The CDR3 reads CASSQEETGNTIYF. For the CDR3, the DNA is TGTGCCAGCAGCCAAGAGGAGACTGGAAACACCATATATTTT. The chain has TRBV3-1 (or the pseudogene TRBV3-2) and TRBJ1-3, with unresolved D. The CDR3 totals 14 residues. Trimming removed 0 bases at V and 2 bases at J, with 5 bases between. Germline V gene data show CDR1 as LGHDT and CDR2 as YNNKEL (reference sequence).

The chain links TRBV9 to TRBJ2-1, with a weak D call TRBD2 (7 bases). Trimming left V 3 bases short and J 10 bases short, with 20 bases between. Germline CDR1 SGDLS, CDR2 YYNGEE. This CDR3 comprises 15 residues. The CDR3 bases are TGTGCCAGCAGCGCCCCTGGGGGGGGCCAACGGGAGCAGTTCTTC. This encodes CASSAPGGGQREQFF.

The chain links TRBV6-6 to TRBJ2-7; D gene unclear. Germline CDR1 is MNHNY and CDR2 is SVGAGI (reference sequence). With 6 bases removed from V and 0 bases from J, the gap between germline ends came to 12 bases. The CDR3 loop spans 14 amino acids. In nucleotides, the CDR3 is TGTGCCAGCAGCCAAAAAGAGGACTCCTACGAGCAGTACTTC. Its protein is CASSQKEDSYEQYF.

This clone was observed a single time. This rearrangement joins TRBV19 to TRBJ1-3; perhaps TRBD1 as D (6 bases). Germline V gene lookup returns CDR1 LNHDA and CDR2 SQIVND (reference sequence). The CDR3 is made up of 15 amino acids. Trimming took 6 bases from V and 2 from J, leaving 14 bases between them. The CDR3 loop reads CASRWTVGAGNTIYF. The CDR3 DNA reads as TGTGCCAGTAGGTGGACAGTAGGAGCTGGAAACACCATATATTTT. The full variable domain, in which reference TRBV19 and TRBJ1-3 provide the parts outside the CDR3, is DGGITQSPKYLFRKEGQNVTLSCEQNLNHDAMYWYRQDPGQGLRLIYYSQIVNDFQKGDIAEGYSVSREKKESFPLTVTSAQKNPTAFYLCASRWTVGAGNTIYFGEGSWLTVV.

The chain has TRBV15 and TRBJ2-1; no clear D. This CDR3 is built from 14 residues. Germline values: CDR1 LNHNV, CDR2 YYDKDF (reference sequence). V lost 9 bases to trimming and J lost 2 bases, with 14 bases between them. DNA of the CDR3: TGTGCCACTGGTGGCGCAAACCCCTACAATGAGCAGTTCTTC. It yields the protein CATGGANPYNEQFF.

The V gene is TRBV5-1, the J gene TRBJ2-1, with 8 bases aligning to TRBD2. The CDR3 runs 18 residues. CDR1 and CDR2 (germline): SGHRS, YFSETQ. V shed 0 bases, J shed 6 bases, and the junction held 14 bases outside the gene matches. The CDR3 is CASSLAGRGAMQGNEQFF. In DNA form, the CDR3 reads TGCGCCAGCAGCTTGGCCGGGCGGGGGGCCATGCAAGGCAATGAGCAGTTCTTC.

The chain combines TRBV4-2 with TRBJ1-5; D is uncertain. Trimming took off 0 bases at V and 4 bases at J, with 13 bases between the two ends. Germline V gene data show CDR1 as LGHNA and CDR2 as YNFKEQ. CDR3 length equals 16 residues. CDR3 sequence (DNA): TGTGCCAGCAGCCAAGATACCCAGAGAATAAATCAGCCCCAGCATTTT. This sequence encodes CASSQDTQRINQPQHF.

The genes are TRBV25-1 and TRBJ1-1; the D is unclear. V lost 3 bases, J lost 8 bases, and 10 bases lay in between. The CDR3 is 12 residues long. Per germline, CDR1 MGHDK and CDR2 SYGVNS. The CDR3 here is CASSDSLKEAFF. The DNA of the CDR3 is TGTGCCAGCAGTGATTCTTTGAAGGAAGCTTTCTTT.

The rearrangement joins TRBV5-4 to TRBJ2-3; TRBD2 matches at 8 bases. This CDR3 has 17 residues. The germline V gene has CDR1 SGHNT and CDR2 YYREEE (reference sequence). Germline trimming cut 0 bases from V and 1 base from J; bases unmatched to any gene: 7. The CDR3 spells CASSLAGGSSGTDTQYF. In DNA form, the CDR3 reads TGTGCCAGCAGCTTGGCGGGGGGGTCCAGTGGCACAGATACGCAGTATTTT.